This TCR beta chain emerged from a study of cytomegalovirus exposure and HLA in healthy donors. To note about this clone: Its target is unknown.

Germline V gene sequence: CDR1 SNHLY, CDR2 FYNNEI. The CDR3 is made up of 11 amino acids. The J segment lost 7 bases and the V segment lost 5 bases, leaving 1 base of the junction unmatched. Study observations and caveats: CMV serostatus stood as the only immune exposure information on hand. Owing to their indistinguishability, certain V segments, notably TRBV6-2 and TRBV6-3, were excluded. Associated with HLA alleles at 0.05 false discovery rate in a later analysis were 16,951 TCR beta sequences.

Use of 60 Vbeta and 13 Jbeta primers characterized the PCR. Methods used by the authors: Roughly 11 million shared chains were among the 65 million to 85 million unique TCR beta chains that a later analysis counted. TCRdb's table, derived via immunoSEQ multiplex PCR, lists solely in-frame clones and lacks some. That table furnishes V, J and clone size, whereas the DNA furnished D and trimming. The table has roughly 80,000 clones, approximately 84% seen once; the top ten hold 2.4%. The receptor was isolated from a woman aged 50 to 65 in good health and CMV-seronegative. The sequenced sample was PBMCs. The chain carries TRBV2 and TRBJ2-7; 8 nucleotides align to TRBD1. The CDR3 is CASSQGAEQYF. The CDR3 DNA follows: TGTGCCAGCAGTCAGGGGGCAGAGCAGTACTTC.